This T cell receptor (beta chain) derives from a study of blood T cell repertoires in COVID-19. Study context: COVID-19 samples, acute and convalescent, were from the United States, Italy and Spain. PBMCs, B-cell-depleted T cells, or T cells provided the cDNA or gDNA that made up the material.

The length of the CDR3 is 14 residues. The V end was cut by 2 bases, the J end by 8 bases, with 13 bases between. Germline CDR1 is SGHTA and CDR2 is FQGNSA. Only in-frame clones appear in the TCRdb table, and some are missing; sequencing was by immunoSEQ multiplex PCR. This table has around 220,000 clones, around 90% appearing once. This clonotype was sampled from a woman in her twenties or thirties with acute COVID-19. The gene calls are TRBV7-2 and TRBJ2-1, with D perhaps TRBD2 (6 bases). The source material was PBMCs or T cells enriched from blood (not recorded which). The CDR3 loop reads CASSLRGTGDEQFF. The CDR3 DNA reads TGTGCCAGCAGCTTAAGGGGCACGGGGGATGAGCAGTTCTTC.